This TCR beta chain is from a study of T cell changes during pregnancy in multiple sclerosis. V dropped 5 bases and J dropped 6; count of bases not matched to a gene: 8. The germline V gene has CDR1 SEHNR and CDR2 FQNEAQ (reference sequence). The CDR3 totals 14 residues. Using immunoSEQ multiplex PCR, the repertoire was profiled, and TCRdb retains in-frame clones only, with some absent. Of 40,000 or so clones listed, approximately 91% are singletons. The clonotype comes from a female donor in good health, enrolled as a control in a pregnancy study. J is TRBJ1-2 and V is TRBV7-9, with 8 bases lining up with TRBD1. Specimen: CD4+ T cells from peripheral blood mononuclear cells, collected in the third trimester of pregnancy. CDR3 protein: CASSILTGEDGYTF. In nucleotides, the CDR3 is TGTGCCAGCAGCATTCTGACAGGGGAGGATGGCTACACCTTC.